This entry lists 29 T cell receptor beta chains sequenced from one sample in a study of T cells in localized non-small cell lung cancer. Libraries were prepared by immunoSEQ multiplex PCR; TCRdb keeps only in-frame clonotypes and omits some of them. The sample holds about 5,200 clones; 25% to 35% are singletons and the top ten take approximately 8%. Material: lung tumor tissue, obtained before any cancer treatment. The source is a female donor older than 55 with stage I lung adenocarcinoma.

In the case of this clone: An end of the junction differs from the germline gene, which may be a read error. The chain joins TRBV19 to TRBJ1-5; no clear D. The CDR3 runs 11 residues. Germline CDR1 is LNHDA and CDR2 is SQIVND (reference sequence). The CDR3 is CASSIDQSQHF. DNA of the CDR3: TGTGCCAGTAGTATAGATCAGTCCCAGCATTTT.

This clone has only a few counts. CDR3 DNA: TGTGCCAGTACCGAGGGGAGGGGGGACTCACCCCTCCACTTT. Translation gives CASTEGRGDSPLHF. The chain uses TRBV19 and TRBJ1-6, with D perhaps TRBD1 (6 bases). Trimming took off 7 bases at V and 10 bases at J, with 17 bases between the two ends. This CDR3 spans 14 amino acids. The germline CDR1 and CDR2 sequences are LNHDA and SQIVND (reference sequence).

This clone has just one count. The chain links TRBV19 to TRBJ1-2, with TRBD1 matching 11 bases. In germline, CDR1 is LNHDA, CDR2 SQIVND (reference sequence). The CDR3 spans 18 residues. Trimming cost V 3 bases and J 4 bases; bases outside gene matches: 13. In nucleotides, the CDR3 is TGTGCCAGTAGTATTCCTAACCCCCTAGGACAGGGGGCCTATGGCTACACCTTC. Protein product: CASSIPNPLGQGAYGYTF.

The rearrangement joins TRBV30 to TRBJ1-2; 9 nucleotides agree with TRBD1. J lost 7 bases, V lost 0 bases, and 12 bases had no gene match. Germline-derived CDR1 and CDR2 are GTSNPN and SVGIG (reference sequence). This CDR3 is built from 16 residues. CDR3 in amino acids: CAWSVRTGVGLGGYTF. CDR3 coding DNA: TGTGCCTGGAGTGTACGGACAGGGGTTGGTTTGGGTGGCTACACCTTC.

By its share, this clone is medium-sized. The chain is built from TRBV10-3 and TRBJ1-1; no reliable D call. V gave up 2 bases and J gave up 7 bases, with 11 bases separating them. The length of the CDR3 is 13 residues. CDR1 ENHRY and CDR2 SYGVKD come from the germline V gene. The CDR3 sequence is CAISEDRSLEAFF. For the CDR3, the DNA is TGTGCCATCAGTGAGGACCGGTCTCTTGAAGCTTTCTTT.

This chain joins TRBV11-3 and TRBJ2-2; either TRBD1 or TRBD2 may supply D (6 bases each). This CDR3 is built from 16 residues. Germline-derived CDR1 and CDR2 are SGHNT and YENEEA. V was trimmed by 1 base and J by 4 bases, leaving 13 bases between them. In nucleotides, the CDR3 is TGTGCCAGCAGCTTAGGGGGGGCATCGGGCACCGGGGAGCTGTTTTTT. Amino acid sequence: CASSLGGASGTGELFF. Complete variable domain (other parts from reference TRBV11-3 and TRBJ2-2): EAGVVQSPRYKIIEKKQPVAFWCNPISGHNTLYWYLQNLGQGPELLIRYENEEAVDDSQLPKDRFSAERLKGVDSTLKIQPAELGDSAVYLCASSLGGASGTGELFFGEGSRLTVL.

By sample share, this clone is medium-sized (0.01 to 0.1%). The V gene is TRBV11-3, the J gene TRBJ1-3, with D hard to call. Trimming removed 8 bases from V and 7 bases from J, with 18 bases in between. The length of the CDR3 is 14 residues. Germline V gene data show CDR1 as SGHNT and CDR2 as YENEEA. The CDR3 sequence is CASQRTPQVNTIYF. The CDR3 coding sequence is TGTGCCAGCCAGAGGACGCCCCAAGTCAACACCATATATTTT.

This clone is labeled large. CDR3 residues: CASSLNSGPNYGYTF. The CDR3 DNA reads TGTGCCAGCAGCTTAAATTCAGGTCCTAACTATGGCTACACCTTC. This chain joins TRBV11-3 and TRBJ1-2; D is undetermined. CDR3 length equals 15 residues. Germline V gives CDR1 SGHNT, CDR2 YENEEA. Deletions cut 2 bases from V and 0 bases from J, with 10 bases between.

This clone showed up just a few times. The V and J genes are TRBV5-1 and TRBJ2-7, with 9 positions matching TRBD2. Per germline, CDR1 SGHRS and CDR2 YFSETQ. J lost 4 bases, V lost 4 bases, and 9 bases had no gene match. The CDR3 sequence is 15 residues long. The CDR3 here is CASSPTSSGVYEQYF. DNA of the CDR3: TGCGCCAGCAGCCCCACCTCTAGCGGGGTATACGAGCAGTACTTC.

This clone is large. The chain couples TRBV6-8 to TRBJ1-1; D is undetermined. Trimming removed 7 bases from V and 3 bases from J, with 15 bases in between. The CDR3 spans 14 residues. The germline V gene has CDR1 MNHGY and CDR2 SAAAGT. CDR3 amino acids: CASTGWQVDTEAFF. The CDR3 nucleotides are TGTGCCAGCACCGGGTGGCAGGTAGACACTGAAGCTTTCTTT.

This clone occurred a few times. The chain uses TRBV6-8 and TRBJ2-1; 11 bases fit TRBD2. The CDR3 covers 12 residues. Germline V gene sequence: CDR1 MNHGY, CDR2 SAAAGT. The V gene end was trimmed by 8 bases and the J gene end by 7 bases; junction bases not matched to a gene: 1. CDR3 DNA sequence: TGTGCCAGCGGACTAGCGGGTAATGAGCAGTTCTTC. This gives the protein CASGLAGNEQFF.

This clone was detected once. The chain carries TRBV29-1 and TRBJ2-1, with 8 bases aligning to TRBD2. This CDR3 contains 18 residues. J lost 0 bases, V lost 3 bases, and 13 bases had no gene match. Germline loops: CDR1 SQVTM, CDR2 ANQGSEA. CDR3 sequence: CSVDRGIAGPSSYNEQFF. CDR3 nucleotide sequence: TGCAGCGTTGATCGAGGTATAGCGGGGCCTAGCTCCTACAATGAGCAGTTCTTC.

The V gene is TRBV30, the J gene TRBJ1-2; D unclear. The V end lost 4 bases, the J end lost 1 base, and 13 bases lay between the germline ends. There are 14 residues in the CDR3. Germline CDR1 reads GTSNPN; CDR2 reads SVGIG (reference sequence). CDR3 bases: TGTGCCTGGACCAAAGCGGAGGGTAACTATGGCTACACCTTC. Translating it yields CAWTKAEGNYGYTF.

This sequence joins TRBV28 and TRBJ1-5, with D maybe TRBD1 (5 bases). V lost 10 bases to trimming and J lost 0 bases, with 13 bases between them. The CDR3 is made up of 14 amino acids. Germline loops: CDR1 MDHEN, CDR2 SYDVKM. CDR3 nucleotides: TGTGCCACCGAGCAGGGCAATAGCAATCAGCCCCAGCATTTT. This codes for CATEQGNSNQPQHF.

The CDR3, as DNA: TGTGCCTGGAGAAAAGGACAGGGGGTCCGAGAGACCCAGTACTTC. Its translation is CAWRKGQGVRETQYF. The chain carries TRBV30 and TRBJ2-5; 10 nucleotides agree with TRBD1. The germline V gene has CDR1 GTSNPN and CDR2 SVGIG (reference sequence). Unmatched junction bases numbered 8, after V lost 3 bases and J lost 4 bases. This CDR3 spans 15 amino acids.

This clone was picked up a small number of times. The V and J genes are TRBV11-3 and TRBJ1-1; D perhaps matches TRBD1 (6 bases). V lost 5 bases and J lost 0, with 13 bases in between. The CDR3 covers 15 residues. Germline V gene sequence: CDR1 SGHNT, CDR2 YENEEA. The CDR3 DNA reads as TGTGCCAGCAGCCCCTCAGGGGTGATGAACACTGAAGCTTTCTTT. Amino acids: CASSPSGVMNTEAFF.

This clone was counted a few times. The chain uses TRBV6-8 and TRBJ2-5; 8 bases agree with TRBD2. The CDR3 is made up of 14 amino acids. With V trimmed by 10 bases and J by 5 bases, 12 bases remained unmatched. Germline-derived CDR1 and CDR2 are MNHGY and SAAAGT. CDR3 nucleotide sequence: TGTGCCATCAAAAGGCCGGGAGGGGCCGAGACCCAGTACTTC. Amino acids: CAIKRPGGAETQYF.

The chain joins TRBV7-7 to TRBJ2-1, with D unclear. The germline V gene encodes CDR1 SSHAT and CDR2 FNYEAQ (reference sequence). The CDR3 runs 15 residues. V was shortened by 3 bases and J by 6 bases, with 15 bases between the two germline ends. The CDR3, as DNA: TGTGCCAGCAGCTTGGCTGCGGAACCTTTCAATGAGCAGTTCTTC. This translates into CASSLAAEPFNEQFF.

This clone was picked up one time. The chain employs TRBV7-4 and TRBJ2-7; weak D call: TRBD1 (6 bases). This CDR3 has 13 amino acids. Germline V lookup: CDR1 SGHVT, CDR2 SQSDAQ. The V end was cut by 3 bases, the J end by 2 bases, with 8 bases between. The CDR3 reads CASSFPGAYEQYF. The CDR3 coding sequence is TGTGCCAGCAGCTTTCCAGGGGCCTACGAGCAGTACTTC.

This clone came up a few times. The chain is built from TRBV9 and TRBJ2-7, with D uncertain. V lost 0 bases and J 6 bases, leaving 13 bases between the germline ends. CDR3 size: 14 residues. Germline V gene data show CDR1 as SGDLS and CDR2 as YYNGEE. The CDR3 spells CASSVATKGSEQYF. The CDR3 nucleotides read TGTGCCAGCAGCGTAGCTACGAAGGGATCCGAGCAGTACTTC.

This clone is large (0.1 to 1%). The germline gene is not matched at one end of the junction; a read error may be the cause. This sequence joins TRBV6-8 and TRBJ2-7; D tentatively fits TRBD1 or TRBD2 (5 bases each). CDR1 and CDR2 (germline): MNHGY, SAAAGT. The CDR3 contains 13 residues. The CDR3: CAISGVGEYEQYF. The CDR3 nucleotides are TGTGCCATCAGTGGCGTGGGGGAATACGAGCAGTACTTC.

V usage is TRBV10-2 and J usage is TRBJ1-6, with D possibly matching TRBD1 (6 bases). V was pared by 5 bases and J by 2 bases, with 22 bases between. Germline V gene sequence: CDR1 WSHSY, CDR2 SAAADI. The CDR3 contains 19 residues. The DNA for the CDR3 is TGCGCCAGCAGTTACTCGTCAGGGGCGTCGGTCCCCTATAATTCACCCCTCCACTTT. Its protein product is CASSYSSGASVPYNSPLHF.

This clone was observed a handful of times. The V call is TRBV11-3, the J call TRBJ2-3; D might be TRBD2 (6 bases). Per the germline V gene, CDR1 is SGHNT and CDR2 is YENEEA. V shed 3 bases and J shed 0 bases, with 13 bases lying between them. The length of the CDR3 is 16 residues. The CDR3: CASSFLAGTSTDTQYF. CDR3 nucleotide sequence: TGTGCCAGCAGCTTCCTTGCGGGGACTAGCACAGATACGCAGTATTTT.

The table lists this clone with a few counts. V usage is TRBV6-8 and J usage is TRBJ1-2; tentative D call: TRBD1 (6 bases). Germline V gene sequence: CDR1 MNHGY, CDR2 SAAAGT. CDR3 length equals 13 residues. V was shortened by 5 bases and J by 5 bases, with 12 bases between the two germline ends. The CDR3 DNA sequence: TGTGCCAGCAGTCCTACAGGGTGGTATGGCTACACCTTC. Protein product: CASSPTGWYGYTF.

This clone was counted a few times. The gene calls are TRBV28 and TRBJ2-3; tentative D call: TRBD2 (5 bases). CDR3 size: 15 residues. Germline values: CDR1 MDHEN, CDR2 SYDVKM. Between the trimmed V and J ends, which lost 5 bases and 3 bases, there was a span of 15 bases. The CDR3 DNA reads as TGTGCCAGCAGTCCCGGACTCGTAACTACAGATACGCAGTATTTT. It encodes CASSPGLVTTDTQYF.

The CDR3 bases are TGTGCCAGCCGCTCCGGGACGGATGGCTACACCTTC. This sequence encodes CASRSGTDGYTF. The chain links TRBV18 to TRBJ1-2; possibly TRBD1 for D (5 bases). Germline-derived CDR1 and CDR2 are KGHSH and LQKENI. The V end lost 8 bases, the J end lost 6 bases, and 13 bases lay between the germline ends. CDR3 length: 12 amino acids.

This clone was seen a handful of times. J is TRBJ1-1 and V is TRBV29-1; TRBD1 matches at 7 bases. This CDR3 has 14 residues. V trimming: 6 bases; J trimming: 1 base; junction bases outside the gene matches: 8. CDR1 SQVTM and CDR2 ANQGSEA come from the germline V gene. The CDR3 DNA follows: TGCAGCGTGGATCCGACAGGGCCGAACACTGAAGCTTTCTTT. Amino acids: CSVDPTGPNTEAFF. Drawing the rest from reference TRBV29-1 and TRBJ1-1, the complete variable domain is SAVISQKPSRDICQRGTSLTIQCQVDSQVTMMFWYRQQPGQSLTLIATANQGSEATYESGFVIDKFPISRPNLTFSTLTVSNMSPEDSSIYLCSVDPTGPNTEAFFGQGTRLTVV.

The CDR3 spells CASSLGQGGTGELFF. CDR3 coding DNA: TGCGCCAGCAGCTTGGGACAGGGAGGCACCGGGGAGCTGTTTTTT. V usage is TRBV5-1 and J usage is TRBJ2-2; weak D call: TRBD1 (7 bases). CDR3 length: 15 amino acids. Germline CDR1 and CDR2: SGHRS and YFSETQ. V lost 0 bases and J 4 bases, leaving 10 bases between the germline ends.

This clone is labeled as medium-sized (0.01 to 0.1%). The chain joins TRBV11-3 to TRBJ1-5; D ambiguous. CDR3 size: 14 residues. Germline loops: CDR1 SGHNT, CDR2 YENEEA. Trimming took 0 bases from V and 8 from J, leaving 11 bases between them. The CDR3 coding sequence is TGTGCCAGCAGCTTAGAGGGAGGGAGGAAGCCCCAGCATTTT. This gives the protein CASSLEGGRKPQHF.